These T cell receptor beta chains were read from a single sample in a study of blood T cell repertoires in COVID-19. The data were produced by immunoSEQ multiplex PCR, yet TCRdb's version contains in-frame clones alone and is incomplete. This table has around 250,000 clones, approximately 90% appearing once. Sequencing was performed on PBMCs or T cells enriched from blood (not recorded which). These receptors all come from a human donor in a cohort exposed to, infected with or recovered from COVID-19 (not recorded which). The donor label of this sample is uncertain. CDR3s include the opening cysteine and the closing phenylalanine or tryptophan. Fields, in order: J gene, V gene, clone size, D gene, CDR3 DNA, CDR3 protein. The D gene is left open where the match is weak. Not all rows give a size; the values are once, few, many and, for expanded clones, a class.

j_gene: TRBJ2-7; v_gene: TRBV6-2/TRBV6-3; abundance: -; d_gene: TRBD2; CDR3nt: TGTGCCAGCAGTTACGGCGGGGGGTCCTACGAGCAGTACTTC; CDR3aa: CASSYGGGSYEQYF
j_gene: TRBJ2-3; v_gene: TRBV3-1/TRBV3-2; abundance: -; d_gene: -; CDR3nt: TGTGCCAGCAGCCAAGAACCTGAGGGGGGGACAGATACGCAGTATTTT; CDR3aa: CASSQEPEGGTDTQYF
j_gene: TRBJ1-2; v_gene: TRBV5-6; abundance: -; d_gene: -; CDR3nt: TGTGCCAGCAGCTTGGAATTTTTAGGGGCCTTTAACTATGGCTACACCTTC; CDR3aa: CASSLEFLGAFNYGYTF
j_gene: TRBJ2-5; v_gene: TRBV7-2; abundance: once; d_gene: TRBD2; CDR3nt: TGTGCCAGCAGCTCCCGGGGGGGAACGATAGAGACCCAGTACTTC; CDR3aa: CASSSRGGTIETQYF
j_gene: TRBJ2-1; v_gene: TRBV9; abundance: -; d_gene: TRBD1; CDR3nt: TGTGCCAGCAGGGGACAGGGGGATATTGAGCAGTTCTTC; CDR3aa: CASRGQGDIEQFF
j_gene: TRBJ1-5; v_gene: TRBV2; abundance: -; d_gene: TRBD1; CDR3nt: TGTGCCAGCAGCGAGGACAGGGGGCATCAGCCCCAGCATTTT; CDR3aa: CASSEDRGHQPQHF
j_gene: TRBJ1-5; v_gene: TRBV9; abundance: -; d_gene: TRBD1; CDR3nt: TGTGCCAGCAGCGAGGGGGCCAGGGGCAATCAGCCCCAGCATTTT; CDR3aa: CASSEGARGNQPQHF
j_gene: TRBJ1-2; v_gene: TRBV14; abundance: -; d_gene: -; CDR3nt: TGTGCCAGCAGCCAAATGCAGGGTGGGCTCTTCGGCTACACCTTC; CDR3aa: CASSQMQGGLFGYTF
j_gene: TRBJ1-1; v_gene: TRBV19; abundance: few; d_gene: TRBD1; CDR3nt: TGTGCCAGTAGGGGGACAGGCCATGAAGCTTTCTTT; CDR3aa: CASRGTGHEAFF
j_gene: TRBJ1-1; v_gene: TRBV4-1; abundance: -; d_gene: -; CDR3nt: TGCGCCAGCAGCCAACACAGGGTGACGAACACTGAAGCTTTCTTT; CDR3aa: CASSQHRVTNTEAFF
j_gene: TRBJ1-2; v_gene: TRBV7-2; abundance: -; d_gene: -; CDR3nt: TGTGCCAGCAGTTCGACAGGATCTGACTATGGCTACACCTTC; CDR3aa: CASSSTGSDYGYTF
j_gene: TRBJ2-2; v_gene: TRBV11-3; abundance: -; d_gene: TRBD1; CDR3nt: TGTGCCAGCAGCTCTAGGGGGCACACCGGGGAGCTGTTTTTT; CDR3aa: CASSSRGHTGELFF
j_gene: TRBJ1-1; v_gene: TRBV5-6; abundance: -; d_gene: -; CDR3nt: TGTGCCAGCAGTCCACGGGGGAACACTGAAGCTTTCTTT; CDR3aa: CASSPRGNTEAFF
j_gene: TRBJ1-1; v_gene: TRBV7-2; abundance: -; d_gene: -; CDR3nt: TGTGCCAGCAGCTTAGGCCCAGGGGTAGGAAACACTGAAGCTTTCTTT; CDR3aa: CASSLGPGVGNTEAFF
j_gene: TRBJ2-5; v_gene: TRBV4-1; abundance: -; d_gene: TRBD1; CDR3nt: TGCGCCAGCAGCCAAGAGGGGACAGGTTCAGAGACCCAGTACTTC; CDR3aa: CASSQEGTGSETQYF
j_gene: TRBJ1-2; v_gene: TRBV25-1; abundance: -; d_gene: -; CDR3nt: TGTGCCAGCAGGGCACAGAATTATGGCTACACCTTC; CDR3aa: CASRAQNYGYTF
j_gene: TRBJ2-1; v_gene: TRBV5-4; abundance: -; d_gene: TRBD2; CDR3nt: TGTGCCAGCAGCGGGGGGACTAGCAATGAGCAGTTCTTC; CDR3aa: CASSGGTSNEQFF
j_gene: TRBJ1-1; v_gene: TRBV7-6; abundance: once; d_gene: -; CDR3nt: TGTGCCAGCAGCTTAGATCGTAACACTGAAGCTTTCTTT; CDR3aa: CASSLDRNTEAFF
j_gene: TRBJ2-7; v_gene: TRBV7-2; abundance: -; d_gene: TRBD2; CDR3nt: TGTGCCAGCAGCTTAACCGGACTAGCGGGGGGCGTCTCCTACGAGCAGTACTTC; CDR3aa: CASSLTGLAGGVSYEQYF
j_gene: TRBJ1-2; v_gene: TRBV9; abundance: -; d_gene: -; CDR3nt: TGTGCCAGCAGCCCCCGGGGGGGAGGTTTGAGTGGCTACACCTTC; CDR3aa: CASSPRGGGLSGYTF
j_gene: TRBJ1-2; v_gene: TRBV7-9; abundance: -; d_gene: TRBD1; CDR3nt: TGTGCCAGCAGCTTAAACCGGGACAGGGCCTATGGCTACACCTTC; CDR3aa: CASSLNRDRAYGYTF
j_gene: TRBJ1-3; v_gene: TRBV11-2; abundance: -; d_gene: -; CDR3nt: TGTGCCAGCACCCTCTCTCCCGGAAACACCATATATTTT; CDR3aa: CASTLSPGNTIYF
j_gene: TRBJ2-7; v_gene: TRBV19; abundance: -; d_gene: TRBD1; CDR3nt: TGTGCCAGTGGTCGGACAGGGACCTACGAGCAGTACTTC; CDR3aa: CASGRTGTYEQYF
j_gene: TRBJ1-1; v_gene: TRBV12-5; abundance: once; d_gene: TRBD1; CDR3nt: TGTGCTAGTGGTTTGGTCTTAGGACAGGGGCTATGGACTGAAGCTTTCTTT; CDR3aa: CASGLVLGQGLWTEAFF
j_gene: TRBJ2-5; v_gene: TRBV4-1; abundance: few; d_gene: TRBD1; CDR3nt: TGCGCCAGCAGCCGAAAGATGGGGACAGGAAAAGAAGAGACCCAGTACTTC; CDR3aa: CASSRKMGTGKEETQYF
j_gene: TRBJ1-2; v_gene: TRBV5-4; abundance: -; d_gene: TRBD1; CDR3nt: TGTGCCAGCAGCTTGAGGACAGGGGATGGTGGCTACACCTTC; CDR3aa: CASSLRTGDGGYTF
j_gene: TRBJ2-3; v_gene: TRBV6-4; abundance: -; d_gene: -; CDR3nt: TGTGCCAGCAGTGTCGGAGTTGCAGATACGCAGTATTTT; CDR3aa: CASSVGVADTQYF
j_gene: TRBJ1-2; v_gene: TRBV5-1; abundance: -; d_gene: -; CDR3nt: TGCGCCAGCAGGCCCGCCACGGGCGCGGGCGGCTACACCTTC; CDR3aa: CASRPATGAGGYTF
j_gene: TRBJ1-2; v_gene: TRBV7-9; abundance: -; d_gene: -; CDR3nt: TGTGCCAGCAGCCCCCGCCTCGAGACCACAGGGAGATTCTATGGCTACACCTTC; CDR3aa: CASSPRLETTGRFYGYTF
j_gene: TRBJ2-7; v_gene: TRBV4-2; abundance: -; d_gene: TRBD1; CDR3nt: TGTGCCAGCAGCCAAGGACAGGGCAGCTCCTACGAGCAGTACTTC; CDR3aa: CASSQGQGSSYEQYF
j_gene: TRBJ2-7; v_gene: TRBV7-6; abundance: -; d_gene: TRBD2; CDR3nt: TGTGCCAGCAGCCTAGCGGCAGCGGGGGGGATGACCGAGCAGTACTTC; CDR3aa: CASSLAAAGGMTEQYF
j_gene: TRBJ1-2; v_gene: TRBV27; abundance: -; d_gene: TRBD1; CDR3nt: TGTGCCAGCAGTTTATCCGGACAGGGGAAAGGCTACACCTTC; CDR3aa: CASSLSGQGKGYTF
j_gene: TRBJ2-1; v_gene: TRBV19; abundance: -; d_gene: TRBD1; CDR3nt: TGTGCCAGTAGTAATGGGGGGACAGGGGTTGAGCAGTTCTTC; CDR3aa: CASSNGGTGVEQFF
j_gene: TRBJ1-5; v_gene: TRBV9; abundance: -; d_gene: TRBD1; CDR3nt: TGTGCCAGCAGCGCCGGGACAGGGATCAATCAGCCCCAGCATTTT; CDR3aa: CASSAGTGINQPQHF
j_gene: TRBJ1-3; v_gene: TRBV5-1; abundance: -; d_gene: TRBD1; CDR3nt: TGCGCCAGCAGGATTGGACAGGGTAGAAACACCATATATTTT; CDR3aa: CASRIGQGRNTIYF
j_gene: TRBJ2-7; v_gene: TRBV12-5; abundance: -; d_gene: -; CDR3nt: TGTGCTAGCGGGACCCAGGGGATCTACGAGCAGTACTTC; CDR3aa: CASGTQGIYEQYF
j_gene: TRBJ1-2; v_gene: TRBV5-3; abundance: -; d_gene: -; CDR3nt: TGTGCCAGAAGCTTGTCGAAGAAGGCAGACATTAAAAACTATGGCTACACCTTC; CDR3aa: CARSLSKKADIKNYGYTF
j_gene: TRBJ1-2; v_gene: TRBV9; abundance: -; d_gene: -; CDR3nt: TGTGCCAGCAGCGTAGAAGCGGAAAACTATGGCTACACCTTC; CDR3aa: CASSVEAENYGYTF
j_gene: TRBJ1-3; v_gene: TRBV27; abundance: -; d_gene: -; CDR3nt: TGTGCCAGCAGTTTACGGCAGGGGTTTGGAGACACCATATATTTT; CDR3aa: CASSLRQGFGDTIYF
j_gene: TRBJ2-5; v_gene: TRBV10-3; abundance: -; d_gene: TRBD1; CDR3nt: TGTGCCACACAGGGGTTGGAGACCCAGTACTTC; CDR3aa: CATQGLETQYF
j_gene: TRBJ1-1; v_gene: TRBV29-1; abundance: -; d_gene: TRBD1; CDR3nt: TGCAGCGGGAGGACAGGGGTGGTGAACACTGAAGCTTTCTTT; CDR3aa: CSGRTGVVNTEAFF
j_gene: TRBJ2-5; v_gene: TRBV19; abundance: -; d_gene: -; CDR3nt: TGTGCCAGTAGTATTTTCGAGGTGGCTGCCGGTCAAGAGACCCAGTACTTC; CDR3aa: CASSIFEVAAGQETQYF
j_gene: TRBJ2-5; v_gene: TRBV27; abundance: once; d_gene: TRBD1; CDR3nt: TGTGCCAGCAGTTTTAGCTCACAGGGGCTACCTCAAGAGACCCAGTACTTC; CDR3aa: CASSFSSQGLPQETQYF
j_gene: TRBJ1-3; v_gene: TRBV28; abundance: -; d_gene: -; CDR3nt: TGTGCCAGCAGTTCAATCATGGGAGGTAGTGGAAACACCATATATTTT; CDR3aa: CASSSIMGGSGNTIYF
j_gene: TRBJ2-1; v_gene: TRBV10-3; abundance: -; d_gene: TRBD1; CDR3nt: TGTGCCATCAGCCATCCGGGACAGGGGAACAATGAGCAGTTCTTC; CDR3aa: CAISHPGQGNNEQFF
j_gene: TRBJ1-2; v_gene: TRBV18; abundance: -; d_gene: -; CDR3nt: TGTGCCAGCTCACCTTCCGCAGGGGTTGCCTATGGCTACACCTTC; CDR3aa: CASSPSAGVAYGYTF
j_gene: TRBJ1-2; v_gene: TRBV5-8; abundance: -; d_gene: -; CDR3nt: TGTGCCAGCAGCTTGCTTGGACAGACCAACTATGGCTACACCTTC; CDR3aa: CASSLLGQTNYGYTF